The 21 T cell receptor beta chains in this list originate from one sample, sequenced in a study of radiotherapy plus CTLA-4 blockade in lung cancer. Libraries were prepared by immunoSEQ multiplex PCR; TCRdb keeps only in-frame clonotypes and omits some of them. The sample consists of around 63,000 clones, roughly three quarters of them appearing once. Sequenced material: peripheral blood, taken from a patient treated with radiotherapy plus ipilimumab. These receptors originate from a human donor with non-small cell lung cancer whose response to radiotherapy plus ipilimumab could not be evaluated. Some clones in this sample may be carry-over from other donors' samples.

The genes are TRBV7-2 and TRBJ2-7; D might be TRBD1 (7 bases). V was trimmed by 0 bases and J by 1 base, leaving 10 bases between them. This CDR3 has 15 amino acids. The germline gives CDR1 SGHTA, CDR2 FQGNSA. CDR3 region: CASSLARDRSYEQYF. The CDR3 bases are TGTGCCAGCAGCTTAGCGCGGGACAGATCCTACGAGCAGTACTTC.

The rearrangement uses TRBV18 and TRBJ1-2; possibly TRBD1 for D (5 bases). Trimming took off 8 bases at V and 6 bases at J, with 22 bases between the two ends. The CDR3 sequence is 15 residues long. CDR1 and CDR2 (germline): KGHSH, LQKENI. The CDR3 DNA sequence: TGTGCCAGCCTCAGTGCTATTTCACGGGGGAATGGCTACACCTTC. It is translated as CASLSAISRGNGYTF.

V gene TRBV2 combines with J gene TRBJ2-1; 9 positions match TRBD1. The CDR3 has 15 amino acids. Germline CDR1 reads SNHLY; CDR2 reads FYNNEI. The J segment lost 0 bases and the V segment lost 5 bases, leaving 2 bases of the junction unmatched. The CDR3 DNA follows: TGTGCCAGCAGTTTACAGGGGGCCTCCTACAATGAGCAGTTCTTC. It encodes CASSLQGASYNEQFF.

This sequence joins TRBV7-2 and TRBJ1-5; D gene uncertain. Germline V lookup: CDR1 SGHTA, CDR2 FQGNSA. CDR3 length: 13 residues. Trimming took off 2 bases at V and 6 bases at J, with 8 bases between the two ends. CDR3 amino acids: CASSLFGGQPQHF. As DNA, the CDR3 is TGTGCCAGCAGCTTATTTGGAGGTCAGCCCCAGCATTTT.

V is TRBV18 and J is TRBJ2-3; TRBD1 matches at 10 bases. This CDR3 is 16 amino acids long. V lost 4 bases, J lost 4 bases, and 8 bases stayed unmatched. Per germline, CDR1 KGHSH and CDR2 LQKENI. Written as DNA, the CDR3 is TGTGCCAGCTCACTAACCGGGACAGGGGTCCCAGATACGCAGTATTTT. Its protein is CASSLTGTGVPDTQYF.

The rearrangement joins TRBV5-1 to TRBJ2-3; D not certain. The germline V and J ends were trimmed by 0 bases and 0 bases, with 5 bases remaining between them. In germline, CDR1 is SGHRS, CDR2 YFSETQ. CDR3 length equals 14 residues. The CDR3: CASSLGASTDTQYF. The CDR3 DNA sequence: TGCGCCAGCAGCTTGGGGGCTAGCACAGATACGCAGTATTTT.

J is TRBJ1-6 and V is TRBV5-1; tentative D call: TRBD1 (6 bases). The CDR3 totals 14 residues. Between the trimmed V and J ends, which lost 4 bases and 9 bases, there was a span of 14 bases. The germline gives CDR1 SGHRS, CDR2 YFSETQ. The CDR3 bases are TGCGCCAGCAGCGGCGCTGGCAGGGGTTCACCCCTCCACTTT. Its protein is CASSGAGRGSPLHF.

The chain employs TRBV7-2 and TRBJ1-4; D ambiguous. The CDR3 consists of 13 residues. Trimming removed 1 base at V and 5 bases at J, with 5 bases between. The germline gives CDR1 SGHTA, CDR2 FQGNSA. The CDR3 spells CASSLGQNEKLFF. DNA for the CDR3: TGTGCCAGCAGCTTAGGCCAGAATGAAAAACTGTTTTTT. Combining the CDR3 with reference TRBV7-2 and TRBJ1-4 gives the whole variable domain GAGVSQSPSNKVTEKGKDVELRCDPISGHTALYWYRQSLGQGLEFLIYFQGNSAPDKSGLPSDRFSAERTGGSVSTLTIQRTQQEDSAVYLCASSLGQNEKLFFGSGTQLSVL.

This chain joins TRBV6-1 and TRBJ1-5; 7 bases are a match to TRBD1. The germline V gene has CDR1 MNHNS and CDR2 SASEGT. This CDR3 is built from 16 residues. J was trimmed by 6 bases and V by 3 bases; bases with no gene match: 11. CDR3 sequence: CASSDPTGMSIQPQHF. Written as DNA, the CDR3 is TGTGCCAGCAGTGACCCGACAGGGATGAGTATTCAGCCCCAGCATTTT.

The chain links TRBV10-3 to TRBJ1-2; D call uncertain. From germline, CDR1 is ENHRY and CDR2 SYGVKD. There are 13 residues in the CDR3. V was pared by 6 bases and J by 2 bases, with 10 bases between. CDR3 DNA: TGTGCCATCAGCCCAGATATCAACTATGGCTACACCTTC. This encodes CAISPDINYGYTF.

The chain is built from TRBV28 and TRBJ1-1; no firm D call. The V gene lost 3 bases and the J gene lost 8 bases, with 16 bases spanning the gap. Germline CDR1 MDHEN, CDR2 SYDVKM. The CDR3 loop spans 14 amino acids. CDR3: CASSFETHGGEAFF. The DNA of the CDR3 is TGTGCCAGCAGTTTCGAGACGCACGGAGGGGAAGCTTTCTTT.

This clone was observed once. The V and J genes are TRBV6-1 and TRBJ2-3; TRBD1 matches at 8 bases. This CDR3 has 14 amino acids. CDR1 and CDR2 from the germline V gene are MNHNS and SASEGT. V lost 6 bases to trimming and J lost 1 base; unmatched junction nucleotides: 3. CDR3 residues: CASRPGQGTDTQYF. CDR3 in DNA: TGTGCCAGCAGGCCGGGACAGGGCACAGATACGCAGTATTTT.

This rearrangement joins TRBV27 to TRBJ2-7, with 9 positions matching TRBD1. CDR3 length: 16 amino acids. Losses at the gene ends were 5 bases for V and 2 bases for J; bases not matched to a gene: 10. Germline loops: CDR1 MNHEY, CDR2 SMNVEV (reference sequence). The CDR3 region has the DNA TGTGCCAGCAGTCAATTAGCGGACAGGGGCCCCTACGAGCAGTACTTC. Translation gives CASSQLADRGPYEQYF.

V gene TRBV4-3 combines with J gene TRBJ2-7; a possible D gene is TRBD2 (7 bases). Germline values: CDR1 LGHNA, CDR2 YSLEER. The length of the CDR3 is 14 residues. V lost 0 bases and J lost 3, with 9 bases in between. The DNA for the CDR3 is TGCGCCAGCAGCCAAGATAGGGGGGGCTACGAGCAGTACTTC. Translated, it gives CASSQDRGGYEQYF.

The chain combines TRBV29-1 with TRBJ2-2; 7 bases are a match to TRBD1. Trimming at V came to 0 bases and at J to 1 base, leaving 5 bases not matched to a gene. This CDR3 is built from 16 residues. CDR1 and CDR2 from the germline V gene are SQVTM and ANQGSEA. CDR3 nucleotide sequence: TGCAGCGTTGAAGATCCTAGGACAGGGAACACCGGGGAGCTGTTTTTT. The encoded protein is CSVEDPRTGNTGELFF.

The chain has TRBV6-6 and TRBJ2-1; TRBD1 agrees at 9 bases. After removal of 8 bases from V and 8 bases from J, the junction contained 10 bases not matched to a gene. The length of the CDR3 is 14 residues. The germline V gene encodes CDR1 MNHNY and CDR2 SVGAGI (reference sequence). CDR3 protein: CASFPGTGPDEQFF. The CDR3 DNA is TGTGCCAGCTTCCCCGGGACAGGGCCCGATGAGCAGTTCTTC.

The chain has TRBV2 and TRBJ2-3; D is undetermined. The CDR3 has 14 residues. V lost 4 bases and J lost 2, with 10 bases in between. Germline V gene lookup returns CDR1 SNHLY and CDR2 FYNNEI. The CDR3 bases are TGTGCCAGCAGTGGGCCCCTTTCCACAGATACGCAGTATTTT. Its protein product is CASSGPLSTDTQYF.

This clone was picked up one time. The V call is TRBV5-6, the J call TRBJ1-1; a possible D gene is TRBD1 (5 bases). The CDR3 is 14 residues long. V was clipped by 2 bases and J by 4 bases, with 12 bases between them. The germline V gene encodes CDR1 SGHDT and CDR2 YYEEEE. The CDR3 region is CASSFTKGITEAFF. Written as DNA, the CDR3 is TGTGCCAGCAGCTTTACAAAGGGGATCACTGAAGCTTTCTTT.

This clone was observed a few times. The rearrangement uses TRBV30 and TRBJ2-5; D not certain. Germline V gene sequence: CDR1 GTSNPN, CDR2 SVGIG (reference sequence). Trimming took off 2 bases at V and 4 bases at J, with 5 bases between the two ends. This CDR3 has 11 amino acids. The CDR3 nucleotides read TGTGCCTGGAGTTATTCAGAGACCCAGTACTTC. Encoded protein: CAWSYSETQYF.

This clone was picked up one time. The chain is built from TRBV11-2 and TRBJ1-1, with 9 bases matching TRBD1. Germline V lookup: CDR1 SGHAT, CDR2 FQNNGV. V dropped 6 bases and J dropped 4; count of bases not matched to a gene: 6. The CDR3 totals 14 residues. CDR3 sequence: CASRPTGGGTEAFF. CDR3 coding DNA: TGTGCCAGCAGACCGACAGGGGGAGGCACTGAAGCTTTCTTT.

This chain joins TRBV7-3 and TRBJ2-2; D is unclear. The germline V and J ends were trimmed by 5 bases and 4 bases, with 8 bases remaining between them. Germline loops: CDR1 SGHTA, CDR2 FQGTGA. CDR3 size: 13 residues. CDR3 DNA: TGTGCCAGCAGCGCAGGTGCCACCGGGGAGCTGTTTTTT. This gives the protein CASSAGATGELFF.